Shown below are 3 T cell receptor beta chains from a single sample sequenced in a study of blood T cell repertoires in COVID-19. Measured with immunoSEQ multiplex PCR; TCRdb has only the in-frame clones, and not every one. The top ten hold about 4% of the sample, which has roughly 200,000 clones, 70% to 90% seen once. Material for sequencing was PBMCs or T cells enriched from blood (not recorded which). All receptors come from a woman in her forties with acute COVID-19.

This clone has just one count. Within the sample, other DNA sequences also encode this same CDR3. V gene TRBV29-1 combines with J gene TRBJ1-1; D is uncertain. The CDR3 has 13 residues. Trimming left V 1 base short and J 1 base short, with 7 bases between. CDR1 SQVTM and CDR2 ANQGSEA come from the germline V gene. The CDR3 sequence is CSVEGTENTEAFF. CDR3 DNA: TGCAGCGTTGAAGGTACAGAGAACACTGAAGCTTTCTTT. The whole variable domain, filled in from reference TRBV29-1 and TRBJ1-1, reads SAVISQKPSRDICQRGTSLTIQCQVDSQVTMMFWYRQQPGQSLTLIATANQGSEATYESGFVIDKFPISRPNLTFSTLTVSNMSPEDSSIYLCSVEGTENTEAFFGQGTRLTVV.

The CDR3 sequence is CASSLYLTSGNVDTQYF. The CDR3 DNA sequence: TGTGCCAGCAGCTTGTACCTGACTAGCGGGAATGTAGATACGCAGTATTTT. This chain joins TRBV11-2 and TRBJ2-3; the match to TRBD2 covers 11 bases. Germline V CDR1 and CDR2: SGHAT, FQNNGV. The length of the CDR3 is 17 residues. V lost 3 bases and J lost 5; bases outside the gene matches: 10.

This chain uses TRBV3-1 (or the pseudogene TRBV3-2) with TRBJ1-4; 9 bases are shared with TRBD1. The length of the CDR3 is 14 residues. V gave up 8 bases and J gave up 8 bases; unmatched junction bases: 9. Germline CDR1 LGHDT, CDR2 YNNKEL (reference sequence). The CDR3 DNA follows: TGTGCCAGCGGGGGGACAGGGAGGGGAGAAAAACTGTTTTTT. Its protein is CASGGTGRGEKLFF.